Listed below are T cell receptor beta chains from one sample, sequenced in a study of blood T cell repertoires in COVID-19. Produced via immunoSEQ multiplex PCR; TCRdb's table is partial and in-frame only. The sample yields some 220,000 clones, roughly 85% seen once. Sequenced material: peripheral blood. These receptors came from a man in his fifties with COVID-19, enrolled during active disease. The conserved cysteine and the conserved F or W are not part of the CDR3 here. Fields, in order: J gene, V gene, CDR3 protein.

J: TRBJ2-5; V: TRBV5-1; CDR3: ASSLGGGQETQY
J: TRBJ1-2; V: TRBV4-2; CDR3: ASSQDITGFRVGYT
J: TRBJ2-5; V: TRBV7-3; CDR3: ASSLIAGSQETQY
J: TRBJ1-1; V: TRBV27; CDR3: ASSLSPDRNTEAF
J: TRBJ1-4; V: TRBV7-9; CDR3: ASSFTGATNEKLF
J: TRBJ2-7; V: TRBV3-1/TRBV3-2; CDR3: ASSVGLAGPYEQY
J: TRBJ2-5; V: TRBV7-9; CDR3: ASSHRQGAGTQY
J: TRBJ1-6; V: TRBV27; CDR3: ASSYTGILSSYNSPLH
J: TRBJ1-1; V: TRBV7-2; CDR3: ASSFSRNTEAF
J: TRBJ2-7; V: TRBV3-1/TRBV3-2; CDR3: ASRPTGGKYEQY
J: TRBJ2-3; V: TRBV3-1/TRBV3-2; CDR3: ASSQGRVRTDTQY
J: TRBJ2-2; V: TRBV24-1; CDR3: ATSDPMTGTGGTGELF
J: TRBJ2-2; V: TRBV19; CDR3: ASSTRIQGGTGELF
J: TRBJ2-2; V: TRBV7-3; CDR3: ASSIPNGELF
J: TRBJ2-5; V: TRBV5-4; CDR3: ASSPGQQETQY
J: TRBJ2-1; V: TRBV27; CDR3: ASSWDRYNEQF
J: TRBJ1-1; V: TRBV7-3; CDR3: ASSNGANTEAF
J: TRBJ2-3; V: TRBV5-1; CDR3: ASSTGPGEYTQY
J: TRBJ2-2; V: TRBV9; CDR3: ASSLSTRGTGELF
J: TRBJ2-1; V: TRBV3-1/TRBV3-2; CDR3: ASSQTRLAGVSNEQF
J: TRBJ1-2; V: TRBV6-5; CDR3: ASSRRVNYGYT
J: TRBJ1-6; V: TRBV9; CDR3: ASSVGDSSNSPLH
J: TRBJ2-1; V: TRBV7-8; CDR3: ASSFRGAGGRRREDNEQF
J: TRBJ2-2; V: TRBV29-1; CDR3: SVAQPGTSGGNTGELF
J: TRBJ2-3; V: TRBV19; CDR3: ASSNLLAGGTDTQY
J: TRBJ2-1; V: TRBV19; CDR3: ASSIGGLEQF
J: TRBJ1-1; V: TRBV28; CDR3: ASSSQTGRPEAF
J: TRBJ1-5; V: TRBV20-1; CDR3: SASWGGSNQPQH
J: TRBJ1-2; V: TRBV19; CDR3: ASSEDRGYGGYT